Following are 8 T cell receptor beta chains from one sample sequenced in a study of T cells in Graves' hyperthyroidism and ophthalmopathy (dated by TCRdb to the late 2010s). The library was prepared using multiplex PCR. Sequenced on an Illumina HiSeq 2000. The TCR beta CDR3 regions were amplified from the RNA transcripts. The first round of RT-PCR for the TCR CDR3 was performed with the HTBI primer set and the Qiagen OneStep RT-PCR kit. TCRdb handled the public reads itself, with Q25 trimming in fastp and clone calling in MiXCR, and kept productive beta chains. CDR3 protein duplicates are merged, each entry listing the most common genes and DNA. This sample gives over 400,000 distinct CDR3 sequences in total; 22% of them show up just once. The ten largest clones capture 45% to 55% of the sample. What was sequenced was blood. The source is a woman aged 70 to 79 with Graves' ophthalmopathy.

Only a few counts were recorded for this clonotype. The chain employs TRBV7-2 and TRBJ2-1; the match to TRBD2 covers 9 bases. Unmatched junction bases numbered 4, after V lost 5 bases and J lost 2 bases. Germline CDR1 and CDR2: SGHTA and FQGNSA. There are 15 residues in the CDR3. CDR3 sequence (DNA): TGTGCCAGCAGCCGACTAGCGGACGCCTACAATGAGCAGTTCTTC. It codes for CASSRLADAYNEQFF.

The CDR3 sequence is CASSQAPNNEQFF. Written as DNA, the CDR3 is TGTGCCAGCTCACAGGCCCCTAACAATGAGCAGTTCTTC. J is TRBJ2-1 and V is TRBV18, with D unclear. There are 13 residues in the CDR3. Between the trimmed V and J ends, which lost 4 bases and 5 bases, there was a span of 9 bases. CDR1 KGHSH and CDR2 LQKENI come from the germline V gene.

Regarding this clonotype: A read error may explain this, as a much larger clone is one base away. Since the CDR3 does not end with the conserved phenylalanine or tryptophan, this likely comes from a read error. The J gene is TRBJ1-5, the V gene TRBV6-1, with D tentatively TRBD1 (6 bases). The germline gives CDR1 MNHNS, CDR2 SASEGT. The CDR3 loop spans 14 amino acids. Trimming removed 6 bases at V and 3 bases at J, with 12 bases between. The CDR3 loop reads CASRPGQSNQPQHS. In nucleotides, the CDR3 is TGTGCCAGCAGACCCGGACAGTCCAATCAGCCCCAGCATTCT.

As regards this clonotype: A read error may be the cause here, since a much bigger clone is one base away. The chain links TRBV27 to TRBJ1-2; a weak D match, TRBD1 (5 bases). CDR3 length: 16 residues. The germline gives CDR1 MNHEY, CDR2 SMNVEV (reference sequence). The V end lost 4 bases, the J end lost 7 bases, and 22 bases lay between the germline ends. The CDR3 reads CASSSLGIGVGRGYTF. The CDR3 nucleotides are TGTGCCAGCAGTTCCCTCGGGATAGGGGTCGGGCGTGGCTACACCTTC.

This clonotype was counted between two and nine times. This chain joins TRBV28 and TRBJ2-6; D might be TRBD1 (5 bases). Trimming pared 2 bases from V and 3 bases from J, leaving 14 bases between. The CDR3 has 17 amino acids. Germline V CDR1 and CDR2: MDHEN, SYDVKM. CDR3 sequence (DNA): TGTGCCAGCAGTTTACGCACAGGCCAGGATGGGGCCAACGTCCTGACTTTC. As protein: CASSLRTGQDGANVLTF.

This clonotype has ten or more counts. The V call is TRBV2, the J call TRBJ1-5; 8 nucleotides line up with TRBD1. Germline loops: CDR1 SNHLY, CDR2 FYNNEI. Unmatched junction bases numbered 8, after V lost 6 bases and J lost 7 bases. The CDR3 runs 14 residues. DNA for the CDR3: TGTGCCAGCAGGGATCAGGGGGCTGAGCAGCCCCAGCATTTT. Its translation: CASRDQGAEQPQHF. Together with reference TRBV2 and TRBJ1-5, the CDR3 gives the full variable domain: EPEVTQTPSHQVTQMGQEVILRCVPISNHLYFYWYRQILGQKVEFLVSFYNNEISEKSEIFDDQFSVERPDGSNFTLKIRSTKLEDSAMYFCASRDQGAEQPQHFGDGTRLSIL.

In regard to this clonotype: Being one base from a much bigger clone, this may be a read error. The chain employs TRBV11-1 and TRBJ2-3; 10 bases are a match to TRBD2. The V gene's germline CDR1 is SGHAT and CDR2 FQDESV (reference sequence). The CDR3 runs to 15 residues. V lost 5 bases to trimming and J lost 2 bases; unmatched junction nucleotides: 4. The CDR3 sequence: CASSRSGRVTDTQYF. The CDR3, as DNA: TGTGCCAGCAGCCGGAGCGGGAGGGTCACAGATACGCAGTATTTT.

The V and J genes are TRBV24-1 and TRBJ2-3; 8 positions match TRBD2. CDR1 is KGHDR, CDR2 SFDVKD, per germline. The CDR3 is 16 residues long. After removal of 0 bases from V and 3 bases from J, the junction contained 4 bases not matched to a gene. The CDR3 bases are TGTGCCACCAGTGATTTGACAGCGGGAGATACAGATACGCAGTATTTT. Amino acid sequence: CATSDLTAGDTDTQYF.